Listed here are 18 T cell receptor beta chains from one sample, sequenced in a study of shared clonotypes between healthy human individuals. The repertoire was sequenced with immunoSEQ multiplex PCR; TCRdb's copy has only in-frame clones and lacks some. This table has 1,500,000 or so clones, approximately 96% appearing once. Material for sequencing was naive CD4+ T cells sorted from blood. Subset of the sample: CD45RA+ positively selected. The receptor set was obtained from a young man in good health.

The genes are TRBV18 and TRBJ2-5; 8 nucleotides agree with TRBD1. The germline CDR1 and CDR2 sequences are KGHSH and LQKENI. The CDR3 extends over 16 amino acids. V dropped 3 bases and J dropped 5; count of bases not matched to a gene: 11. The CDR3 DNA reads as TGTGCCAGCTCACCCGGGACAGGTGGTGGTGCGGAGACCCAGTACTTC. It is translated as CASSPGTGGGAETQYF.

V is TRBV29-1 and J is TRBJ1-1, with a possible D match to TRBD1 (6 bases). Trimming took off 5 bases at V and 6 bases at J, with 16 bases between the two ends. Germline assignment: CDR1 SQVTM and CDR2 ANQGSEA. The CDR3 covers 13 residues. CDR3 region: CSVQYRVASEAFF. The CDR3 DNA follows: TGCAGCGTTCAATACAGGGTAGCTTCTGAAGCTTTCTTT.

The J gene is TRBJ2-1, the V gene TRBV28, with a possible D match to TRBD2 (5 bases). The CDR3 covers 13 residues. Per the germline V gene, CDR1 is MDHEN and CDR2 is SYDVKM. V lost 3 bases and J 13 bases, leaving 16 bases between the germline ends. In nucleotides, the CDR3 is TGTGCCAGCAGTTTCGGGCGGGCTTATGGACAGTTCTTC. Its translation is CASSFGRAYGQFF.

The chain links TRBV5-1 to TRBJ2-1; TRBD1 matches 8 bases. The germline V gene has CDR1 SGHRS and CDR2 YFSETQ. With 4 bases clipped from V and 0 bases from J, the junction kept 6 bases outside the gene matches. The length of the CDR3 is 16 residues. The CDR3 protein is CASSGAGTGSYNEQFF. The CDR3 DNA reads as TGCGCCAGCAGCGGAGCCGGGACAGGCTCCTACAATGAGCAGTTCTTC. The entire variable domain, with the rest obtained from reference TRBV5-1 and TRBJ2-1, is as follows: KAGVTQTPRYLIKTRGQQVTLSCSPISGHRSVSWYQQTPGQGLQFLFEYFSETQRNKGNFPGRFSGRQFSNSRSEMNVSTLELGDSALYLCASSGAGTGSYNEQFFGPGTRLTVL.

This chain joins TRBV7-9 and TRBJ1-2; no clear D. Trimming left V 3 bases short and J 6 bases short, with 17 bases between. CDR1 is SEHNR and CDR2 is FQNEAQ in the germline V gene (reference sequence). This CDR3 region has 15 residues. CDR3 nucleotide sequence: TGTGCCAGCAGCTTTTCGGGAACCGCGGGGAATGGCTACACCTTC. Amino acid sequence: CASSFSGTAGNGYTF.

The chain is built from TRBV19 and TRBJ1-1; no clear D. V was pared by 9 bases and J by 0 bases, with 5 bases between. The CDR3 sequence is 11 residues long. From germline, CDR1 is LNHDA and CDR2 SQIVND (reference sequence). CDR3 amino acids: CARKLNTEAFF. The DNA of the CDR3 is TGTGCCAGAAAATTGAACACTGAAGCTTTCTTT.

This clone was recorded once. The chain couples TRBV6-6 to TRBJ2-7; 8 bases are shared with TRBD2. With 6 bases clipped from V and 4 bases from J, the junction kept 14 bases outside the gene matches. The CDR3 is 16 amino acids. From germline, CDR1 is MNHNY and CDR2 SVGAGI (reference sequence). The CDR3 bases are TGTGCCAGCAGCCAACCTGGGATAGCGGGACCGTACGAGCAGTACTTC. Translated, it gives CASSQPGIAGPYEQYF.

The chain is built from TRBV15 and TRBJ2-4; D is unclear. Trimming pared 1 base from V and 13 bases from J, leaving 11 bases between. The CDR3 totals 12 residues. CDR1 is LNHNV, CDR2 YYDKDF, per germline (reference sequence). CDR3 sequence (DNA): TGTGCCACCAGCAGAGCCGACGGCGCGCAGTACTTC. Translation gives CATSRADGAQYF.

This clone is a singleton in its sample. This chain uses TRBV7-8 with TRBJ2-1, with a tentative D call TRBD2 (5 bases). The V gene's germline CDR1 is SGHVS and CDR2 FQNEAQ. The CDR3 is made up of 13 amino acids. Deletions cut 3 bases from V and 9 bases from J, with 12 bases between. This chain's CDR3 is CASSFRRLAEQFF. Written as DNA, the CDR3 is TGTGCCAGCAGCTTTCGGAGGCTAGCTGAGCAGTTCTTC. The entire variable domain, with the rest obtained from reference TRBV7-8 and TRBJ2-1, is as follows: GAGVSQSPRYKVAKRGQDVALRCDPISGHVSLFWYQQALGQGPEFLTYFQNEAQLDKSGLPSDRFFAERPEGSVSTLKIQRTQQEDSAVYLCASSFRRLAEQFFGPGTRLTVL.

This clone appeared once. The rearrangement uses TRBV5-1 and TRBJ2-4, with 7 bases that match TRBD2. The CDR3 consists of 15 residues. J was trimmed by 7 bases and V by 1 base; bases with no gene match: 8. CDR1 and CDR2 from the germline V gene are SGHRS and YFSETQ. CDR3 DNA sequence: TGCGCCAGCAGCTTGTTCGGCGGGAGAAGGAACATTCAGTACTTC. Residues: CASSLFGGRRNIQYF. Complete variable domain (other parts from reference TRBV5-1 and TRBJ2-4): KAGVTQTPRYLIKTRGQQVTLSCSPISGHRSVSWYQQTPGQGLQFLFEYFSETQRNKGNFPGRFSGRQFSNSRSEMNVSTLELGDSALYLCASSLFGGRRNIQYFGAGTRLSVL.

This chain connects TRBV7-9 to TRBJ1-2, with D tentatively TRBD1 (6 bases). The CDR3 totals 14 residues. The germline V gene encodes CDR1 SEHNR and CDR2 FQNEAQ (reference sequence). V dropped 5 bases and J dropped 4 bases, with 14 bases sitting between them. The CDR3 loop is CASSPRTDSYGYTF. CDR3 DNA: TGTGCCAGCAGCCCTCGGACAGATAGCTATGGCTACACCTTC.

This clone was counted a single time. The V call is TRBV11-3, the J call TRBJ2-1; maybe TRBD2 (6 bases). CDR1 is SGHNT and CDR2 is YENEEA in the germline V gene. This CDR3 spans 16 amino acids. Trimming stripped 1 base from V and 1 base from J, with 11 bases between. The CDR3 sequence is CASSLGGLASYNEQFF. The CDR3, as DNA: TGTGCCAGCAGCTTAGGGGGTCTAGCGTCCTACAATGAGCAGTTCTTC. The full variable domain, rest sourced from reference TRBV11-3 and TRBJ2-1, is EAGVVQSPRYKIIEKKQPVAFWCNPISGHNTLYWYLQNLGQGPELLIRYENEEAVDDSQLPKDRFSAERLKGVDSTLKIQPAELGDSAVYLCASSLGGLASYNEQFFGPGTRLTVL.

This clone showed up just once. The chain recombines TRBV6-5 with TRBJ2-1, with TRBD2 matching over 8 bases. V lost 4 bases and J lost 9; bases outside the gene matches: 5. This CDR3 contains 13 residues. In germline, CDR1 is MNHEY, CDR2 SVGAGI. Written as DNA, the CDR3 is TGTGCCAGCAGTTTCGGGAGGGCCTCTGAGCAGTTCTTC. This gives the protein CASSFGRASEQFF.

This chain joins TRBV29-1 and TRBJ2-2, with 11 bases lining up with TRBD2. Looked up from germline, CDR1 is SQVTM and CDR2 is ANQGSEA. This CDR3 has 14 amino acids. J lost 4 bases, V lost 5 bases, and 3 bases had no gene match. The CDR3 DNA follows: TGCAGCGTTTCACTAGCGGGAGCCACCGGGGAGCTGTTTTTT. It specifies CSVSLAGATGELFF.

In DNA, the CDR3 is TGCGCCAGCAGCCAAGATACGAGCCAGCGGGAGGGACTGTATTACAATGAGCAGTTCTTC. Translating gives CASSQDTSQREGLYYNEQFF. V is TRBV4-1 and J is TRBJ2-1, with 10 bases identical to TRBD2. The CDR3 runs to 20 residues. The germline V gene encodes CDR1 MGHRA and CDR2 YSYEKL. The junction had 15 bases not matched to a gene; V was cut back by 0 bases and J by 4 bases.

This chain uses TRBV7-9 with TRBJ2-3; the D gene is possibly TRBD1 (5 bases). V was cut by 1 base and J by 6 bases, with 11 bases left in between. The CDR3 covers 14 residues. The germline gives CDR1 SEHNR, CDR2 FQNEAQ (reference sequence). The CDR3 reads CASSLDRIGDTQYF. The DNA for the CDR3 is TGTGCCAGCAGCTTAGACAGGATTGGGGATACGCAGTATTTT.

The chain couples TRBV19 to TRBJ1-4, with D perhaps matching TRBD1 (5 bases). Germline CDR1 and CDR2: LNHDA and SQIVND (reference sequence). The CDR3 consists of 15 residues. V was pared by 7 bases and J by 3 bases, with 15 bases between. CDR3 region: CASIPTAGSNEKLFF. CDR3 in DNA: TGTGCCAGTATCCCGACGGCAGGGTCTAATGAAAAACTGTTTTTT.

The chain joins TRBV6-1 to TRBJ2-2; 10 bases align to TRBD2. J lost 1 base, V lost 3 bases, and 2 bases had no gene match. The CDR3 spans 16 residues. Germline V lookup: CDR1 MNHNS, CDR2 SASEGT. The chain's CDR3 is CASSELAGENTGELFF. In DNA form, the CDR3 reads TGTGCCAGCAGTGAGCTAGCGGGAGAGAACACCGGGGAGCTGTTTTTT.